This T cell receptor beta chain was captured in a study of shared clonotypes between healthy human individuals. Source study methods: ImmunoSEQ supplied junction-only sequences lacking quality scores, so filtering was different. Sequencing used immunoSEQ multiplex PCR; TCRdb keeps in-frame clones, though not all of them. For V, J and clone size, that table is used; D and trimming come from the DNA. The sample carries over 850,000 clones, approximately 78% recorded once. Losses at the gene ends were 1 base for V and 6 bases for J; bases not matched to a gene: 2. The CDR3 loop spans 14 amino acids. Germline loops: CDR1 SEHNR, CDR2 FQNEAQ (reference sequence). Each of the donors was a healthy adult who was HIV-negative and had not had a recent acute infection or vaccination. Adults of Caucasian background living in Nashville, Tennessee made up all donors. This clone was detected many times.

The genes are TRBV7-9 and TRBJ1-5; 8 bases align to TRBD1. This TCR came from a man younger than 30 in good health. Some clones in this sample may be carry-over from other donors' samples. The material sequenced was memory CD4+ T cells from PBMCs. Subset noted: CD45RA-negative fraction. The chain's CDR3 is CASSLDQGAQPQHF. The CDR3 DNA is TGTGCCAGCAGCTTAGATCAGGGGGCTCAGCCCCAGCATTTT.